In this sample, the clone carrying this TCR beta chain turned up a few times. What it binds is unknown. It was uncontrolled infection, other autoimmune disease, pregnancy or lactation that excluded patients. These data come from a study of T cells in Graves' hyperthyroidism and ophthalmopathy. V was clipped by 0 bases and J by 0 bases, with 9 bases between them. The CDR3 covers 17 residues. The V gene's germline CDR1 is LNHNV and CDR2 YYDKDF (reference sequence). The source material, RNA transcripts, was used to amplify TCR beta CDR3 regions. HTBI primers were the set used in a first-round RT-PCR of the TCR CDR3. TCRdb re-called the multiplex PCR reads through MiXCR, storing one row per CDR3 protein. The sample consists of nearly 600,000 distinct CDR3 sequences, 11% to 15% of them appearing once. Study-level points and caveats: Blood shared most expanded thyroid clonotypes above 0.001.

The clonotype was recovered from a woman aged 25 to 39 with Graves' hyperthyroidism that later progressed to Graves' ophthalmopathy. The chain has TRBV15 and TRBJ2-6, with D unclear. Source material: blood. The CDR3 is CATSRDSIVSGANVLTF. The CDR3 DNA reads as TGTGCCACCAGCAGAGATTCTATAGTCTCTGGGGCCAACGTCCTGACTTTC.